Below are 5 T cell receptor beta chains sequenced from a single sample in a study of control samples from healthy donors and cancer patients. Sequencing used immunoSEQ multiplex PCR; TCRdb keeps in-frame clones, though not all of them. The sample lists about 60,000 clones; approximately 85% were seen once. Source material: blood. These receptors came from a man between 45 and 60 years old in good health.

The rearrangement uses TRBV9 and TRBJ2-1; TRBD2 agrees at 10 bases. Trimming cost V 0 bases and J 7 bases; bases outside gene matches: 7. There are 16 residues in the CDR3. Germline assignment: CDR1 SGDLS and CDR2 YYNGEE. CDR3 nucleotides: TGTGCCAGCAGCGTAGGTACAGCGGGAGGGCCAAATGAGCAGTTCTTC. This encodes CASSVGTAGGPNEQFF.

In this sample, this clone turned up a few times. The V gene is TRBV5-1, the J gene TRBJ2-7, with D unresolved. The V gene's germline CDR1 is SGHRS and CDR2 YFSETQ. Trimming took 0 bases from V and 3 from J, leaving 10 bases between them. This CDR3 has 14 residues. The CDR3: CASSLVSARYEQYF. The CDR3 nucleotides are TGCGCCAGCAGCTTGGTTTCAGCACGCTACGAGCAGTACTTC.

CDR3 DNA sequence: TGTGCCAGCAGTTTTGCGGTTTTTGGGTTTCCTGAAGCTTTCTTT. This codes for CASSFAVFGFPEAFF. V and J are TRBV28 and TRBJ1-1, with unresolved D. Germline lookup yields CDR1 MDHEN and CDR2 SYDVKM. This CDR3 contains 15 residues. V lost 3 bases and J 6 bases, leaving 17 bases between the germline ends.

As for this clone: One end of the junction is discordant with germline, which a read error may explain. The chain is built from TRBV11-2 and TRBJ1-5, with D maybe TRBD1 (6 bases). There are 15 residues in the CDR3. CDR1 SGHAT and CDR2 FQNNGV come from the germline V gene. In DNA form, the CDR3 reads TGTGCCAGCAGCTTAGACGGAGGGGACAATCGGCCCCAGCATTTT. Protein sequence: CASSLDGGDNRPQHF.

The chain joins TRBV5-1 to TRBJ2-7, with 9 bases that match TRBD1. The CDR3 runs to 15 residues. V gave up 5 bases and J gave up 2 bases; unmatched junction bases: 8. CDR1 is SGHRS and CDR2 is YFSETQ in the germline V gene. DNA for the CDR3: TGCGCCAGCAGTCTAGACAGGGGGGGCCCCTACGAGCAGTACTTC. It translates to CASSLDRGGPYEQYF.